The 29 T cell receptor beta chains below come from one sample, sequenced in a study of T-cell memory formation after mild COVID-19. TCRdb used MiXCR to reprocess the 5' RACE reads, holding one entry per CDR3 protein. Seen here are some 600,000 distinct CDR3 sequences, 15% to 20% observed once, and the top ten hold about 8.6%. Material for sequencing was PBMCs or a T cell subset sorted from them (not recorded which). These receptors were collected from an adult woman who had mild COVID-19 (a few samples of this study predate the infection). Cell type and time point are not known.

This sequence joins TRBV7-2 and TRBJ2-2, with 14 bases lining up with TRBD2. Germline trimming cut 5 bases from V and 7 bases from J; bases unmatched to any gene: 6. CDR1 is SGHTA and CDR2 is FQGNSA in the germline V gene. This CDR3 has 16 amino acids. CDR3 nucleotide sequence: TGTGCCAGCAGCCCAGGACTAGCGGGAGGCTACGGGGAGCTGTTTTTT. Amino acid sequence: CASSPGLAGGYGELFF.

The chain has TRBV5-1 and TRBJ2-7; D may be TRBD1 or TRBD2 (5 bases each). V dropped 1 base and J dropped 0 bases, with 17 bases sitting between them. The CDR3 spans 17 residues. Germline V gives CDR1 SGHRS, CDR2 YFSETQ. CDR3 loop: CASSLIAVGTVSYEQYF. The CDR3 DNA reads TGCGCCAGCAGCTTGATTGCGGTAGGGACGGTCTCCTACGAGCAGTACTTC.

This chain links TRBV12-3 or TRBV12-4 with TRBJ1-4, with D unclear. Trimming pared 4 bases from V and 8 bases from J, leaving 14 bases between. The CDR3 spans 14 residues. The CDR3 spells CASSSPDMREKLFF. CDR3 in DNA: TGTGCCAGCAGTTCACCCGACATGAGGGAAAAACTGTTTTTT.

The rearrangement joins TRBV20-1 to TRBJ1-1; TRBD1 agrees at 9 bases. From germline, CDR1 is DFQATT and CDR2 SNEGSKA (reference sequence). V dropped 6 bases and J dropped 6; count of bases not matched to a gene: 11. The CDR3 extends over 14 amino acids. CDR3 residues: CSAEGTGFSPEAFF. Written as DNA, the CDR3 is TGCAGTGCCGAAGGGACAGGGTTTTCCCCTGAAGCTTTCTTT.

This clonotype appeared a few times. The chain links TRBV6-1 to TRBJ1-1, with D maybe TRBD1 (6 bases). The CDR3 is 15 amino acids. V was pared by 6 bases and J by 0 bases, with 14 bases between. Looked up from germline, CDR1 is MNHNS and CDR2 is SASEGT. In DNA, the CDR3 is TGTGCCAGCAGGGGGGGGCGATCCATGAACACTGAAGCTTTCTTT. Protein product: CASRGGRSMNTEAFF.

This clonotype was counted a few times. The rearrangement uses TRBV7-8 and TRBJ2-1; 9 bases agree with TRBD2. The ends lost 2 bases at V and 8 bases at J; junction bases unmatched: 7. This CDR3 contains 15 residues. Germline-derived CDR1 and CDR2 are SGHVS and FQNEAQ. CDR3 in DNA: TGTGCCAGCAGCTTACTATCTAGCGGGGCGCATGAGCAGTTCTTC. It yields the protein CASSLLSSGAHEQFF. The full variable domain, rest sourced from reference TRBV7-8 and TRBJ2-1, is GAGVSQSPRYKVAKRGQDVALRCDPISGHVSLFWYQQALGQGPEFLTYFQNEAQLDKSGLPSDRFFAERPEGSVSTLKIQRTQQEDSAVYLCASSLLSSGAHEQFFGPGTRLTVL.

Only one count was recorded for this clonotype. The V and J genes are TRBV5-1 and TRBJ1-1, with TRBD1 matching over 8 bases. Losses at the gene ends were 3 bases for V and 4 bases for J; bases not matched to a gene: 5. This CDR3 has 14 amino acids. Germline V gives CDR1 SGHRS, CDR2 YFSETQ. This CDR3 reads CASSYTGGSTEAFF. The DNA of the CDR3 is TGCGCCAGCAGCTACACAGGGGGGAGCACTGAAGCTTTCTTT.

Many counts were recorded for this clonotype. The chain uses TRBV2 and TRBJ2-7; D gene uncertain. The CDR3 is 13 residues long. Germline-derived CDR1 and CDR2 are SNHLY and FYNNEI. V lost 3 bases, J lost 1 base, and 7 bases lay in between. CDR3 residues: CASSDVQSYEQYF. The CDR3 bases are TGTGCCAGCAGTGATGTGCAATCCTACGAGCAGTACTTC.

V and J are TRBV29-1 and TRBJ1-1; a weak D match, TRBD1 (5 bases). Between the trimmed V and J ends, which lost 4 bases and 2 bases, there was a span of 11 bases. The CDR3 spans 13 residues. Germline assignment: CDR1 SQVTM and CDR2 ANQGSEA. CDR3 amino acids: CSVVQATNTEAFF. CDR3 nucleotides: TGCAGCGTTGTACAGGCGACTAACACTGAAGCTTTCTTT. Filled out from reference TRBV29-1 and TRBJ1-1, the complete variable domain reads SAVISQKPSRDICQRGTSLTIQCQVDSQVTMMFWYRQQPGQSLTLIATANQGSEATYESGFVIDKFPISRPNLTFSTLTVSNMSPEDSSIYLCSVVQATNTEAFFGQGTRLTVV.

This rearrangement joins TRBV12-3 or TRBV12-4 to TRBJ2-5; D perhaps matches TRBD1 (5 bases). There are 16 residues in the CDR3. V was clipped by 7 bases and J by 5 bases, with 23 bases between them. The CDR3 region has the DNA TGTGCCAGCAACCATCGTCAGGGTTTGGTGGATGAGACCCAGTACTTC. Translated: CASNHRQGLVDETQYF.

The chain uses TRBV24-1 and TRBJ2-5; TRBD2 is a possible D gene (6 bases). The CDR3 extends over 15 amino acids. Trimming cost V 12 bases and J 3 bases, with 22 bases left between them. Germline V gene lookup returns CDR1 KGHDR and CDR2 SFDVKD. The chain's CDR3 is CAASPGGALKETQYF. The DNA of the CDR3 is TGTGCCGCTTCTCCCGGGGGAGCCCTAAAAGAGACCCAGTACTTC.

The chain combines TRBV7-6 with TRBJ2-7, with a weak D call TRBD1 (5 bases). V was shortened by 1 base and J by 7 bases, with 11 bases between the two germline ends. Germline V gene sequence: CDR1 SGHVS, CDR2 FNYEAQ. CDR3 size: 13 residues. CDR3 sequence: CASSLGSSGEQYF. The CDR3 region has the DNA TGTGCCAGCAGCTTAGGGTCCTCAGGGGAGCAGTACTTC.

This clonotype was counted between two and nine times. The gene calls are TRBV15 and TRBJ2-3, with D unclear. The CDR3 consists of 12 residues. The V gene lost 2 bases and the J gene lost 4 bases, with 4 bases spanning the gap. Per the germline V gene, CDR1 is LNHNV and CDR2 is YYDKDF (reference sequence). The DNA for the CDR3 is TGTGCCACCAGCAGAACGTCAGATACGCAGTATTTT. This translates into CATSRTSDTQYF.

V and J are TRBV6-2 or TRBV6-3 and TRBJ2-7, with D uncertain. This CDR3 contains 16 residues. Trimming cost V 9 bases and J 4 bases, with 25 bases left between them. Germline-derived CDR1 and CDR2 are MNHEY and SVGEGT. The CDR3 DNA sequence: TGTGCCAGTCGGAGCACAGCAAACGGGCCCCTTTACGAGCAGTACTTC. It translates to CASRSTANGPLYEQYF.

Here the CDR3 reads CASSLGGLAGASYNEQFF. As DNA, the CDR3 is TGTGCCAGCAGCTTAGGGGGACTAGCGGGGGCCTCCTACAATGAGCAGTTCTTC. The rearrangement links TRBV7-6 to TRBJ2-1; 14 bases are a match to TRBD2. V lost 1 base and J lost 0; bases outside the gene matches: 2. Germline V CDR1 and CDR2: SGHVS, FNYEAQ. CDR3 length: 18 amino acids.

V is TRBV12-3 or TRBV12-4 and J is TRBJ1-1; D is uncertain. The CDR3 covers 13 residues. V lost 6 bases to trimming and J lost 3 bases, with 11 bases between them. CDR3 region: CASSLRAHTEAFF. Here the CDR3 DNA reads TGTGCCAGCAGCCTCCGGGCCCACACTGAAGCTTTCTTT.

The gene calls are TRBV11-2 and TRBJ2-2; D unclear. V was trimmed by 7 bases and J by 2 bases, leaving 14 bases between them. The V gene's germline CDR1 is SGHAT and CDR2 FQNNGV. This CDR3 region has 15 residues. CDR3 bases: TGTGCCAGCACCGGTCGACTTCCCAACACCGGGGAGCTGTTTTTT. As protein: CASTGRLPNTGELFF.

The chain links TRBV9 to TRBJ2-4; 11 positions match TRBD1. The V gene end was trimmed by 3 bases and the J gene end by 5 bases; junction bases not matched to a gene: 7. CDR3 size: 16 residues. Germline V lookup: CDR1 SGDLS, CDR2 YYNGEE. The CDR3 sequence: CASSAGQGDAQNIQYF. CDR3 bases: TGTGCCAGCAGCGCGGGACAGGGGGACGCGCAAAACATTCAGTACTTC.

This clonotype was recorded a few times. The chain is built from TRBV30 and TRBJ2-7; TRBD2 might be the D (5 bases). Trimming removed 2 bases from V and 4 bases from J, with 6 bases in between. The CDR3 loop spans 11 amino acids. Per germline, CDR1 GTSNPN and CDR2 SVGIG (reference sequence). The CDR3 region is CAWSSGYEQYF. As DNA, the CDR3 is TGTGCCTGGAGTTCGGGGTACGAGCAGTACTTC.

This clonotype came up a few times. This chain links TRBV20-1 with TRBJ2-3, with D perhaps matching TRBD2 (6 bases). Germline loops: CDR1 DFQATT, CDR2 SNEGSKA (reference sequence). V was shortened by 3 bases and J by 10 bases, with 8 bases between the two germline ends. The CDR3 is made up of 10 amino acids. DNA for the CDR3: TGCAGTGCTAGGTGGGGGGCGCAGTATTTT. This encodes CSARWGAQYF.

The CDR3 bases are TGTGCCTGGAGTTATCGGGAGAACACTGAAGCTTTCTTT. Protein: CAWSYRENTEAFF. This sequence joins TRBV30 and TRBJ1-1; D uncertain. V was cut by 2 bases and J by 1 base, with 8 bases left in between. The CDR3 is 13 residues long. Germline CDR1 is GTSNPN and CDR2 is SVGIG (reference sequence).

This clonotype was seen more than once but under ten times. The chain links TRBV4-1 to TRBJ1-2, with D unresolved. This CDR3 comprises 15 residues. Trimming took 8 bases from V and 3 from J, leaving 19 bases between them. Germline-derived CDR1 and CDR2 are MGHRA and YSYEKL. As DNA, the CDR3 is TGCGCCAGCTCCTCCGGTTCGCCTAGTGACTATGGCTACACCTTC. Translation gives CASSSGSPSDYGYTF.

The V call is TRBV9, the J call TRBJ1-2, with D perhaps TRBD1 (5 bases). Trimming removed 4 bases from V and 7 bases from J, with 17 bases in between. Germline values: CDR1 SGDLS, CDR2 YYNGEE. CDR3 size: 14 residues. This chain's CDR3 is CASSRGEGFGGYTF. DNA of the CDR3: TGTGCCAGCAGCCGTGGGGAGGGGTTCGGTGGCTACACCTTC.

This clonotype was found a few times. The chain couples TRBV29-1 to TRBJ2-5, with D unclear. The V end was cut by 6 bases, the J end by 4 bases, with 6 bases between. Germline CDR1 SQVTM, CDR2 ANQGSEA. This CDR3 spans 10 amino acids. The CDR3 loop reads CSVPGETQYF. The DNA for the CDR3 is TGCAGCGTGCCGGGAGAGACCCAGTACTTC.

This clonotype has just a few counts. The J gene is TRBJ2-5, the V gene TRBV4-1; no definite D call. Per germline, CDR1 MGHRA and CDR2 YSYEKL. The CDR3 is made up of 17 amino acids. The ends were cut back, 0 bases at V and 5 bases at J, with 19 bases in the middle. CDR3 DNA sequence: TGCGCCAGCAGCCAAGAGGGTCTAAGGTCCAGGCCTGAGACCCAGTACTTC. It yields the protein CASSQEGLRSRPETQYF.

The chain is built from TRBV20-1 and TRBJ2-7; no definite D call. Germline V gives CDR1 DFQATT, CDR2 SNEGSKA (reference sequence). The CDR3 length is 12 residues. Trimming left V 4 bases short and J 4 bases short, with 11 bases between. The CDR3 sequence: CSAILAGYEQYF. The CDR3 DNA reads as TGCAGTGCTATCCTCGCCGGGTACGAGCAGTACTTC.

The chain recombines TRBV6-5 with TRBJ2-3; 10 bases are shared with TRBD2. The V gene's germline CDR1 is MNHEY and CDR2 SVGAGI. After removal of 2 bases from V and 6 bases from J, the junction contained 8 bases not matched to a gene. The CDR3 runs 16 residues. The CDR3 DNA reads as TGTGCCAGCAGTTACGGGTCTAGCGGGAGAGGTGATACGCAGTATTTT. This encodes CASSYGSSGRGDTQYF.

There are a few counts of this clonotype. The chain uses TRBV27 and TRBJ2-1; the D is unclear. This CDR3 has 15 residues. The V end lost 4 bases, the J end lost 7 bases, and 17 bases lay between the germline ends. From germline, CDR1 is MNHEY and CDR2 SMNVEV (reference sequence). The CDR3 region has the DNA TGTGCCAGCAGTTCTTTCTTCCGGGCCCTGAATGAGCAGTTCTTC. Translating it yields CASSSFFRALNEQFF.

This clonotype was counted ten times or more. The chain has TRBV5-1 and TRBJ2-1; weak D call: TRBD2 (6 bases). The V gene lost 4 bases and the J gene lost 10 bases, with 27 bases spanning the gap. Per germline, CDR1 SGHRS and CDR2 YFSETQ. This CDR3 is 17 amino acids long. CDR3 loop: CASSIGQGGDSILEQFF. For the CDR3, the DNA is TGCGCCAGCAGCATCGGACAAGGCGGGGACTCAATATTAGAGCAGTTCTTC. Full variable domain (outside the CDR3, taken from reference TRBV5-1 and TRBJ2-1): KAGVTQTPRYLIKTRGQQVTLSCSPISGHRSVSWYQQTPGQGLQFLFEYFSETQRNKGNFPGRFSGRQFSNSRSEMNVSTLELGDSALYLCASSIGQGGDSILEQFFGPGTRLTVL.